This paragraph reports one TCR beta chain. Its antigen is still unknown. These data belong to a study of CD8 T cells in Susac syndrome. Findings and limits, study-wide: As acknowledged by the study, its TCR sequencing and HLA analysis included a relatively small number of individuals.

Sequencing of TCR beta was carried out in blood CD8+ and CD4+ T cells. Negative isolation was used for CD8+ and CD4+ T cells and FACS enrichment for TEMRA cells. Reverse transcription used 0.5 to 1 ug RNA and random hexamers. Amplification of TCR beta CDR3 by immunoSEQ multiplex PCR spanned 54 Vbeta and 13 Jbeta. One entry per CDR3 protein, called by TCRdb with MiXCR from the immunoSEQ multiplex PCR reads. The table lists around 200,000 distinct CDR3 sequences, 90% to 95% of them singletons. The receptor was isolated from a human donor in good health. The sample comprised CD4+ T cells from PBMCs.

The DNA for the CDR3 is TGTGCCAGCAGTGAAGCGCCAGGGAATAGCTCACCCCTCCACTTT. Translating gives CASSEAPGNSSPLHF. The rearrangement joins TRBV2 to TRBJ1-6; D perhaps matches TRBD1 (5 bases). The germline V and J ends were trimmed by 0 bases and 10 bases, with 13 bases remaining between them. The CDR3 is 15 residues long. The germline V gene has CDR1 SNHLY and CDR2 FYNNEI.